The 8 T cell receptor beta chains below all came from one sample that was sequenced in a study of blood T cell repertoires in COVID-19. Profiling relied on immunoSEQ multiplex PCR, and the TCRdb table lists in-frame clones only, not all of them. The sample shows roughly 100,000 clones, about 78% of them seen only once. The sequenced sample was peripheral blood. The receptors derive from a man aged 60 to 69 with active or convalescent COVID-19.

The rearrangement joins TRBV28 to TRBJ1-5, with D hard to call. The germline gives CDR1 MDHEN, CDR2 SYDVKM. This CDR3 has 15 residues. V lost 3 bases, J lost 2 bases, and 11 bases lay in between. The CDR3 nucleotides read TGTGCCAGCAGTTTGGAGGGATCAGGCAATCAGCCCCAGCATTTT. Amino acids: CASSLEGSGNQPQHF.

The gene calls are TRBV19 and TRBJ1-5; TRBD1 matches at 11 bases. Germline trimming cut 4 bases from V and 6 bases from J; bases unmatched to any gene: 2. The CDR3 covers 14 residues. Germline-derived CDR1 and CDR2 are LNHDA and SQIVND (reference sequence). This CDR3 reads CASSRTGGGQPQHF. CDR3 DNA: TGTGCCAGTAGTAGGACAGGGGGCGGTCAGCCCCAGCATTTT.

The chain couples TRBV7-2 to TRBJ1-2; possibly TRBD1 for D (5 bases). The CDR3 runs 14 residues. V lost 0 bases to trimming and J lost 5 bases, with 10 bases between them. The germline V gene has CDR1 SGHTA and CDR2 FQGNSA. The CDR3 nucleotides are TGTGCCAGCAGCTTAGCCAGGGCAGGATATGGCTACACCTTC. This codes for CASSLARAGYGYTF.

The V call is TRBV11-2, the J call TRBJ2-4; TRBD2 might be the D (6 bases). This CDR3 is 14 amino acids long. Trimming removed 5 bases at V and 5 bases at J, with 13 bases between. The germline V gene encodes CDR1 SGHAT and CDR2 FQNNGV. The CDR3: CASSPGEAENIQYF. CDR3 nucleotides: TGTGCCAGCAGCCCGGGGGAGGCGGAAAACATTCAGTACTTC. The complete variable domain, with remaining parts taken from reference TRBV11-2 and TRBJ2-4, reads EAGVAQSPRYKIIEKRQSVAFWCNPISGHATLYWYQQILGQGPKLLIQFQNNGVVDDSQLPKDRFSAERLKGVDSTLKIQPAKLEDSAVYLCASSPGEAENIQYFGAGTRLSVL.

This chain links TRBV19 with TRBJ2-7; 11 bases are a match to TRBD1. J was trimmed by 4 bases and V by 9 bases; bases with no gene match: 11. This CDR3 region has 15 residues. Germline V gene lookup returns CDR1 LNHDA and CDR2 SQIVND (reference sequence). The CDR3 sequence is CASSLGTGGSYEQYF. CDR3 bases: TGTGCCAGCAGCTTAGGGACAGGGGGTTCGTACGAGCAGTACTTC.

V is TRBV7-9 and J is TRBJ2-2; D is undetermined. The germline V gene has CDR1 SEHNR and CDR2 FQNEAQ (reference sequence). Trimming took 5 bases from V and 5 from J, leaving 3 bases between them. The CDR3 is 11 residues long. The CDR3 DNA reads TGTGCCAGCAGCCGGACCGGGGAGCTGTTTTTT. Its translation: CASSRTGELFF.

This chain links TRBV30 with TRBJ1-2; D is unclear. The CDR3 consists of 14 residues. From germline, CDR1 is GTSNPN and CDR2 SVGIG (reference sequence). The V end lost 3 bases, the J end lost 0 bases, and 11 bases lay between the germline ends. CDR3 in amino acids: CAWSRPGTNYGYTF. The CDR3 DNA is TGTGCCTGGAGCCGACCAGGAACTAACTATGGCTACACCTTC. Drawing the rest from reference TRBV30 and TRBJ1-2, the complete variable domain is SQTIHQWPATLVQPVGSPLSLECTVEGTSNPNLYWYRQAAGRGLQLLFYSVGIGQISSEVPQNLSASRPQDRQFILSSKKLLLSDSGFYLCAWSRPGTNYGYTFGSGTRLTVV.

The gene calls are TRBV30 and TRBJ2-2; 8 bases are a match to TRBD1. The junction had 8 bases not matched to a gene; V was cut back by 8 bases and J by 6 bases. Germline CDR1 and CDR2: GTSNPN and SVGIG (reference sequence). CDR3 length: 13 amino acids. The CDR3 sequence is CAVDRGSAGELFF. The CDR3 DNA follows: TGTGCCGTTGACAGGGGCAGCGCCGGGGAGCTGTTTTTT.